Here is one T cell receptor beta chain with its context. No antigen is known for it. No qualities accompany the bases; no much larger clone lies one base away. Synthetic TCR analog templates were spiked into each PCR to estimate absolute template abundance from read counts. The immunoSEQ assay used bias-controlled V and J gene primers to amplify TCRbeta CDR3 regions from genomic DNA. Sequencing of rearranged TCRbeta segments was done at approximately 20X coverage. Turning to the authors' computational methods: Sequencing errors were corrected by clustering and CDR3s were annotated against IMGT to assign V, D and J genes. Downstream analyses used only productive TCRbeta rearrangements and left out out-of-frame or stop-codon sequences. To compute clonality, Shannon entropy was normalized by the log of the number of unique productive sequences and then subtracted from one. Fisher's exact test with Benjamini-Hochberg correction, using a cutoff of adjusted p below 0.01, was how clones that differed between time points or between blood and tumor were identified. TCRdb took over this immuneACCESS table, retaining in-frame rearrangements with V and J assigned. Such tables are incomplete; in checked studies, under half of the missing clones stem from an unresolved V gene, and the remainder is unexplained. V and J calls and clone size follow that table, whereas D and trimming were derived from the DNA. Counted in this sample were some 84,000 clones; 82% of them appeared once. More than 8% of the sample comes from the top ten.

The sample is drawn from a study of PD-L1 blockade in urothelial cancer (dated by TCRdb to about 2017). The study in broad terms: Therapy was started at some point between 2012 and 2014 for all patients, and atezolizumab 1,200 mg was administered intravenously every 3 weeks. A median of around 150,000 T cells and tens of thousands of unique TCRs was obtained from blood samples, and a median clonality of approximately 0.077 was observed. An ECOG performance status of 0 or 1 was recorded for the patients, and 0 to 3 prior chemotherapy regimens had been received by the patients. Progression-free survival longer than 6 months counted as durable clinical benefit, and TCR features were additionally tested against both progression-free and overall survival. An exploratory multi-omic analysis was conducted of the somatic, immune and clinical correlates of response to PD-L1 blockade with atezolizumab in urothelial cancer. Blood samples were analyzed at two time points: 3 weeks after treatment start (second dose) and 6 weeks after treatment start. In the same patients, pretreatment tumors underwent whole exome sequencing and RNA sequencing in addition to TCR sequencing. About nine tenths of the roughly 30 patients were males with bladder-origin urothelial cancer, and about 65% of the roughly 30 reported a prior smoking history. Nine patients reached durable clinical benefit, while 15 to 20 patients did not. Pretreatment blood TCR-seq was available for about 28 patients, at least one posttreatment blood collection was obtained for approximately 25 patients, and tumor TCR-seq was available for approximately 25 patients. Pretreatment tumor samples and matched peripheral blood, collected serially before and after atezolizumab treatment, underwent TCR sequencing. Beyond this particular receptor, the publication reports: Improved progression-free and overall survival was associated with having pretreatment peripheral blood TCR clonality below the median. Among patients with durable benefit, tumor-associated TCR clones showed greater expansion in peripheral blood 3 weeks after treatment started (n ≈ 20, p = 0.022). Because the sample size was small (n of about 31) and many of the analyses were exploratory, the results are meant to be hypothesis-generating.

Measured from the cysteine to the phenylalanine, the CDR3 is 14 residues long. Kept here is only the CDR3 DNA, which spans 42 bases and is read in frame from base 1. V is reduced by 0 bases and J by 6 bases, leaving a spacing of 13 bases between them. CDR1 SGDLS and CDR2 YYNGEE were looked up in the germline V gene. A cohort of roughly 30 patients with locally advanced or metastatic urothelial carcinoma, treated at Memorial Sloan Kettering on a trial protocol, was included. Peripheral blood mononuclear cells were collected pretreatment and during treatment, at between 1 and 8 total time points per patient. The Qiagen DNeasy Blood extraction kit was used to purify genomic DNA from total PBMCs and tumor samples. PBMCs were collected pretreatment and during treatment, and were isolated and stored as previously described.

The input for sequencing was PBMCs, taken around atezolizumab (anti-PD-L1) treatment. The sequence joins TRBV9 to TRBJ2-7, with the identity of the D gene unclear. This TCR was recovered from a man in his 70s with urothelial cancer. The nucleotide sequence reads as follows: TGTGCCAGCAGCGTAGCGGCTGAGCGCGTCGAGCAGTACTTC. Its protein reads: CASSVAAERVEQYF.